This TCR beta chain appears in the sequencing data of a study of blood T cell repertoires in COVID-19 (dated by TCRdb to the early 2020s). Regarding the study in general: The collaborator samples originated in the United States, Italy and Spain and spanned the acute and convalescent phases of COVID-19. The material from the prospective study consisted of cDNA or gDNA derived from T cells, B-cell-depleted T cells, or PBMCs. Subjects who had been exposed to COVID-19, were actively infected with it, or had recovered from it provided the deeply sampled blood TCRbeta repertoires that made up the dataset. The repertoires were released in a freely available public database meant as a resource for research on the immune response to SARS-CoV-2. The samples were drawn from the first 160 participants of the ongoing ImmuneRACE study and from some 1,300 subjects provided by 6 global collaborators. Sample metadata almost always included a de-identified subject ID, COVID-19 status, age in years and sex. Where available, HLA class I and class II types were taken from metadata supplied by the sample provider and were not determined by assay-based typing.

This clone occurred once. Its recognized antigen is unknown. The input lacks base qualities; no much larger clone sits a single base away. The CDR3 runs 14 amino acids, cysteine and phenylalanine included. The kept DNA is CDR3 alone, 42 bases in frame from the first base. V is shortened by 5 bases, J by 2 bases, and the region joining them spans 13 bases. Taken from the germline V gene, the CDR1 and CDR2 loops are LGHNA and YNFKEQ. The research as a whole found: The quantity of clinical and demographic metadata differed by source and by participant and was supplied without curation.

A second Seattle source provided samples from volunteer blood donors who had recovered from COVID-19. Collaborating institutions collected whole blood in K2EDTA tubes following their own protocols. For TCRbeta analysis, collaborator samples were shipped as frozen whole blood, as isolated PBMCs, or as DNA extracted from either sample type. TCRbeta CDR3 regions were amplified from genomic DNA using the immunoSEQ Assay, a bias-controlled multiplex PCR. The study's own analysis went as follows. Nucleated cell counts per sample were estimated from amplification of reference gene primers within the assay. To quantify the absolute abundance of each unique TCRbeta CDR3 rearrangement, sequence reads were collapsed and filtered. Productive Simpson clonality was computed per sample as the square root of Simpson's diversity index over productive rearrangements. Held by TCRdb, this immuneACCESS table contains in-frame sequences only and omits some clones. Under half of the omission traces to an unresolved V gene where checked; the cause of the rest is unknown. The V and J calls and clone size were taken over from that table, and D and trimming were inferred from the DNA. The sample table shows 200,000 to 250,000 clones, and 86% are seen once. The top ten clonotypes cover around 1.5% of the sample.

This receptor was taken from a woman in her sixties who had recovered from COVID-19. In this chain, TRBV4-2 is recombined with TRBJ2-7, with a tentative D gene TRBD2 over 6 matching bases. Sequenced: peripheral blood. The nucleotide sequence is TGTGCCAGCAGCGCCCCGGGGGACCCCTACGAGCAGTACTTC. Its translation is CASSAPGDPYEQYF.